This entry features one TCR beta chain sequence. The data were obtained in a study of blood T cell repertoires in COVID-19. Study summary: Samples came from the United States, Italy and Spain, spanning acute and convalescent COVID-19. The cDNA or gDNA used as material had been derived from T cells, B-cell-depleted T cells, or PBMCs.

V trimming: 1 base; J trimming: 4 bases; junction bases outside the gene matches: 11. CDR3 size: 17 residues. Germline CDR1 reads SGHTA; CDR2 reads FQGNSA. In the authors' methods: From reference gene primer amplification, estimates of nucleated cell counts were derived. This table comes from immunoSEQ multiplex PCR, and its TCRdb copy is limited to in-frame clones, with some not included. V, J and clone size are taken as reported in that table, and D and trimming were inferred from the DNA itself. The sample holds about 220,000 clones; 75% to 85% are singletons and the top ten take about 10%. Sequencing was done on a sample of peripheral blood. The chain uses TRBV7-2 and TRBJ1-2; 8 bases fit TRBD1. This TCR was sampled from a man aged 45-65 years with active or convalescent COVID-19. DNA for the CDR3: TGTGCCAGCAGCTTAGGGGGTCAGGGGGCGGTAGGCTATGGCTACACCTTC. It specifies CASSLGGQGAVGYGYTF.